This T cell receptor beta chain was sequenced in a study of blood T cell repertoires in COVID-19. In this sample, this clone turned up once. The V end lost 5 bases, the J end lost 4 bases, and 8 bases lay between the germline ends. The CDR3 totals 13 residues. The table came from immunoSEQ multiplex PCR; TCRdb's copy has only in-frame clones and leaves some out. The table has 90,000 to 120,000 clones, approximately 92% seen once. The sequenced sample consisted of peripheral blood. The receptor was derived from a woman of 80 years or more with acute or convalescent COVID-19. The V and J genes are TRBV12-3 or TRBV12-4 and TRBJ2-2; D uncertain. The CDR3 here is CASSVRGTGELFF. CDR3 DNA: TGTGCCAGCAGTGTTAGAGGCACCGGGGAGCTGTTTTTT.